What follows are 12 T cell receptor beta chains derived from one specimen sequenced in a study of cytomegalovirus exposure and HLA in healthy donors (dated by TCRdb to about 2017). To prepare the library, the immunoSEQ multiplex PCR assay was applied. For the multiplex PCR, a mixture combining 60 forward primers for TCR Vbeta segments and 13 reverse primers for TCR Jbeta segments was used. What TCRdb holds here is the immuneACCESS table cut down to in-frame rearrangements. Part of the clones is not present; checked against another copy, under half of the missing clones reflect an unresolved V gene, and the others are unexplained. The sample yields 55,000 to 70,000 clones; around 82% were counted once. The top ten clonotypes cover 7% to 8% of the sample. What was sequenced was PBMCs. These receptors were collected from a man between 18 and 29 years old in good health and CMV-seropositive.

This chain connects TRBV30 to TRBJ1-3, with unresolved D. CDR1 is GTSNPN and CDR2 is SVGIG in the germline V gene (reference sequence). The CDR3 runs 12 residues. Deletions cut 4 bases from V and 2 bases from J, with 6 bases between. CDR3 in DNA: TGTGCCTGGATCGGTCCTGGAAACACCATATATTTT. Protein sequence: CAWIGPGNTIYF.

The rearrangement uses TRBV28 and TRBJ1-5; 11 bases map to TRBD1. The length of the CDR3 is 15 residues. After removal of 3 bases from V and 6 bases from J, the junction contained 4 bases not matched to a gene. The V gene's germline CDR1 is MDHEN and CDR2 SYDVKM. In nucleotides, the CDR3 is TGTGCCAGCAGTTTGGGGACAGGGGGATTTCAGCCCCAGCATTTT. Protein: CASSLGTGGFQPQHF.

The chain joins TRBV9 to TRBJ2-7, with a tentative D call TRBD2 (7 bases). CDR3 length equals 16 residues. Germline V lookup: CDR1 SGDLS, CDR2 YYNGEE. V was shortened by 0 bases and J by 1 base, with 14 bases between the two germline ends. In nucleotides, the CDR3 is TGTGCCAGCAGCGTAGAGGGGCGGGGGCTGTCCTACGAGCAGTACTTC. Translation gives CASSVEGRGLSYEQYF.

The rearrangement uses TRBV29-1 and TRBJ1-1, with D perhaps matching TRBD1 (5 bases). The length of the CDR3 is 13 residues. Germline V gene lookup returns CDR1 SQVTM and CDR2 ANQGSEA. Trimming took 2 bases from V and 5 from J, leaving 12 bases between them. The DNA of the CDR3 is TGCAGCGTTGAAAAGGGGATTGGGACTGAAGCTTTCTTT. As protein: CSVEKGIGTEAFF.

This clone was found a few times. The chain links TRBV6-1 to TRBJ1-1; no clear D. The CDR3 length is 14 residues. V was cut by 2 bases and J by 1 base, with 8 bases left in between. Germline CDR1 is MNHNS and CDR2 is SASEGT. The CDR3 region is CASSEREGNTEAFF. In nucleotides, the CDR3 is TGTGCCAGCAGTGAAAGAGAGGGGAACACTGAAGCTTTCTTT.

This chain links TRBV30 with TRBJ1-2; D ambiguous. V lost 0 bases and J lost 1, with 6 bases in between. The CDR3 spans 13 residues. The V gene's germline CDR1 is GTSNPN and CDR2 SVGIG (reference sequence). CDR3 amino acids: CAWSVAVNYGYTF. The CDR3 DNA follows: TGTGCCTGGAGTGTAGCTGTTAACTATGGCTACACCTTC. The full variable domain, rest sourced from reference TRBV30 and TRBJ1-2, is SQTIHQWPATLVQPVGSPLSLECTVEGTSNPNLYWYRQAAGRGLQLLFYSVGIGQISSEVPQNLSASRPQDRQFILSSKKLLLSDSGFYLCAWSVAVNYGYTFGSGTRLTVV.

The chain employs TRBV29-1 and TRBJ1-1; weak D call: TRBD1 (6 bases). This CDR3 comprises 15 residues. Germline CDR1 and CDR2: SQVTM and ANQGSEA. Deletions cut 6 bases from V and 6 bases from J, with 23 bases between. CDR3 coding DNA: TGCAGCGTCCGGAGACAGGAGAGAGATCGTGCTGAAGCTTTCTTT. It specifies CSVRRQERDRAEAFF.

In its sample, this clone was seen a few times. The chain couples TRBV29-1 to TRBJ1-2; TRBD1 is a possible D gene (6 bases). Trimming left V 3 bases short and J 7 bases short, with 15 bases between. Per the germline V gene, CDR1 is SQVTM and CDR2 is ANQGSEA. This CDR3 is 13 amino acids long. The CDR3 bases are TGCAGCGTTGACGGCGGGGGCGCGGGTGGCTACACCTTC. Translation: CSVDGGGAGGYTF.

The chain has TRBV28 and TRBJ1-5; D uncertain. Germline assignment: CDR1 MDHEN and CDR2 SYDVKM. The ends were cut back, 6 bases at V and 6 bases at J, with 9 bases in the middle. This CDR3 spans 12 amino acids. The CDR3 loop reads CASRDPGQPQHF. CDR3 nucleotide sequence: TGTGCCAGCAGGGATCCGGGTCAGCCCCAGCATTTT.

This rearrangement joins TRBV6-1 to TRBJ1-1, with D possibly matching TRBD1 (6 bases). The V end was cut by 3 bases, the J end by 11 bases, with 19 bases between. CDR1 MNHNS and CDR2 SASEGT come from the germline V gene. CDR3 length equals 14 residues. CDR3 loop: CASSDASGVFTAFF. The CDR3 bases are TGTGCCAGCAGTGACGCTTCAGGGGTATTTACGGCTTTCTTT.

This chain joins TRBV30 and TRBJ1-5; TRBD1 agrees at 10 bases. CDR3 length: 14 amino acids. V shed 0 bases, J shed 7 bases, and the junction held 3 bases outside the gene matches. The germline V gene has CDR1 GTSNPN and CDR2 SVGIG (reference sequence). The CDR3 region is CAWSVGQGGQPQHF. DNA of the CDR3: TGTGCCTGGAGTGTAGGACAGGGGGGGCAGCCCCAGCATTTT.

The chain links TRBV30 to TRBJ1-4, with unresolved D. The CDR3 totals 12 residues. The germline gives CDR1 GTSNPN, CDR2 SVGIG (reference sequence). The ends were cut back, 3 bases at V and 10 bases at J, with 12 bases in the middle. The CDR3 here is CAWRPTAGKLFF. The CDR3 nucleotides are TGTGCCTGGAGACCCACCGCGGGAAAACTGTTTTTT.